Each of the 14 T cell receptor beta chains below was sequenced from the same sample in a study of shared clonotypes between healthy human individuals (TCRdb year 2020). The method was the immunoSEQ multiplex PCR assay. TCRdb mirrors the immuneACCESS table, restricted to in-frame sequences. Some clones are absent from its copies; in checked studies, under half trace to an unresolved V gene, and the reason for the others is unknown. This sample comprises about 380,000 clones, approximately 96% of them detected only once. The top ten clonotypes cover about 0.32% of the sample. Sequenced input: memory CD8+ T cells sorted from blood. The cell subset or site tag for this specimen amounts to: CD45RO+ cells pooled with CCR7-negative TemRA cells. The receptors come from a young man in good health.

The chain uses TRBV2 and TRBJ2-7, with TRBD2 matching 14 bases. CDR3 length: 15 residues. J was trimmed by 7 bases and V by 8 bases; bases with no gene match: 10. Germline assignment: CDR1 SNHLY and CDR2 FYNNEI. The CDR3 nucleotides are TGTGCCAGCGGGAGGGGACTAGCGGGAGAAATAGAGCAGTACTTC. Encoded protein: CASGRGLAGEIEQYF.

The chain joins TRBV2 to TRBJ2-7; perhaps TRBD1 as D (6 bases). CDR3 length: 14 amino acids. V gave up 6 bases and J gave up 0 bases, with 12 bases separating them. Germline CDR1 SNHLY, CDR2 FYNNEI. CDR3 coding DNA: TGTGCCAGCAGCTTATCGGACAGCTCCTACGAGCAGTACTTC. Translating it yields CASSLSDSSYEQYF.

This clone was seen only once. The chain recombines TRBV11-2 with TRBJ1-2, with a possible D match to TRBD1 (6 bases). With 5 bases removed from V and 6 bases from J, the gap between germline ends came to 16 bases. The germline V gene has CDR1 SGHAT and CDR2 FQNNGV. The CDR3 length is 14 residues. The CDR3 sequence is CASSLDRLGNGYTF. The CDR3 DNA reads as TGTGCCAGCAGCCTCGACAGGCTGGGGAATGGCTACACCTTC.

The chain uses TRBV4-1 and TRBJ1-5; possibly TRBD1 for D (5 bases). V lost 1 base to trimming and J lost 2 bases, with 6 bases between them. There are 14 residues in the CDR3. The V gene's germline CDR1 is MGHRA and CDR2 YSYEKL. CDR3 amino acids: CASSQVGRNQPQHF. Here the CDR3 DNA reads TGCGCCAGCAGCCAAGTGGGGCGCAATCAGCCCCAGCATTTT.

CDR3: CASRVNGMNTEAFF. DNA for the CDR3: TGTGCCAGTAGGGTGAACGGCATGAACACTGAAGCTTTCTTT. This chain uses TRBV19 with TRBJ1-1; unclear D gene. CDR1 is LNHDA and CDR2 is SQIVND in the germline V gene (reference sequence). The CDR3 loop spans 14 amino acids. V gave up 6 bases and J gave up 0 bases, with 11 bases separating them.

V is TRBV7-9 and J is TRBJ2-7, with TRBD1 matching over 7 bases. Trimming at V came to 5 bases and at J to 5 bases, leaving 9 bases not matched to a gene. CDR3 length: 14 amino acids. Germline CDR1 is SEHNR and CDR2 is FQNEAQ (reference sequence). CDR3 protein: CASSRTVQGDEQYF. Written as DNA, the CDR3 is TGTGCCAGCAGCCGGACTGTCCAGGGGGACGAGCAGTACTTC.

This chain links TRBV28 with TRBJ1-5; 11 bases line up with TRBD1. Germline V gene lookup returns CDR1 MDHEN and CDR2 SYDVKM. The CDR3 runs 16 residues. V was pared by 7 bases and J by 5 bases, with 10 bases of the junction left unmatched. The CDR3 loop reads CASIPSQGQGDQPQHF. The CDR3 DNA reads TGTGCCAGCATCCCTAGCCAGGGACAGGGGGATCAGCCCCAGCATTTT.

Only one count was recorded for this clone. The chain recombines TRBV7-3 with TRBJ2-3; 11 bases fit TRBD2. V shed 6 bases, J shed 1 base, and the junction held 0 bases outside the gene matches. This CDR3 has 14 residues. Germline assignment: CDR1 SGHTA and CDR2 FQGTGA. Here the CDR3 reads CASRLAGGTDTQYF. Written as DNA, the CDR3 is TGTGCCAGCAGACTAGCGGGAGGCACAGATACGCAGTATTTT.

The rearrangement joins TRBV19 to TRBJ2-2, with D tentatively TRBD2 (5 bases). The CDR3 loop spans 14 amino acids. The germline gives CDR1 LNHDA, CDR2 SQIVND (reference sequence). V shed 7 bases and J shed 10 bases, with 19 bases lying between them. CDR3 residues: CASKEEPRTQELFF. The CDR3 region has the DNA TGTGCCAGTAAGGAGGAGCCAAGGACCCAGGAGCTGTTTTTT.

The gene calls are TRBV27 and TRBJ1-1, with 7 bases matching TRBD1. V gave up 6 bases and J gave up 0 bases; unmatched junction bases: 10. Per the germline V gene, CDR1 is MNHEY and CDR2 is SMNVEV (reference sequence). The CDR3 length is 16 residues. CDR3 DNA: TGTGCCAGCAGGGAACAGGGGAAGATCATGAACACTGAAGCTTTCTTT. This encodes CASREQGKIMNTEAFF.

The J gene is TRBJ1-2, the V gene TRBV28; 8 bases agree with TRBD1. Germline CDR1 and CDR2: MDHEN and SYDVKM. The CDR3 runs 12 residues. The junction had 3 bases not matched to a gene; V was cut back by 5 bases and J by 7 bases. The DNA of the CDR3 is TGTGCCAGCAGTCAAGACAGGGGTGGCTACACCTTC. It encodes CASSQDRGGYTF.

This clone was seen only once. The chain recombines TRBV11-1 with TRBJ2-5; D is tentatively TRBD1 or TRBD2 (6 bases each). The CDR3 loop spans 17 amino acids. Trimming removed 1 base at V and 5 bases at J, with 20 bases between. Germline CDR1 reads SGHAT; CDR2 reads FQDESV (reference sequence). In nucleotides, the CDR3 is TGTGCCAGCAGCTTAGGATATATGGGGGGCAAGTCGGAGACCCAGTACTTC. It translates to CASSLGYMGGKSETQYF.

CDR3: CASSFALAGGLSKNIQYF. CDR3 nucleotide sequence: TGTGCCAGCAGCTTCGCCCTAGCGGGAGGTTTGTCCAAAAACATTCAGTACTTC. The V call is TRBV7-2, the J call TRBJ2-4, with TRBD2 matching over 11 bases. Trimming took 3 bases from V and 2 from J; bases not matched to a gene: 9. The CDR3 runs 18 residues. CDR1 and CDR2 (germline): SGHTA, FQGNSA.

In its sample, this clone was seen once. This chain links TRBV7-2 with TRBJ2-1; 11 bases map to TRBD2. The CDR3 has 15 amino acids. Germline V CDR1 and CDR2: SGHTA, FQGNSA. V trimming: 5 bases; J trimming: 5 bases; junction bases outside the gene matches: 5. The CDR3 bases are TGTGCCAGCAGCCCTAGCGGGAGGTTAAACAATGAGCAGTTCTTC. This sequence encodes CASSPSGRLNNEQFF.